A single sample is the source of the 29 T cell receptor beta chains below, sequenced in a study of blood T cell repertoires in COVID-19 (TCRdb year 2020). Library prep was done by the immunoSEQ multiplex PCR assay. TCRdb obtained this table from immuneACCESS and retained in-frame rearrangements with V and J assigned. These tables miss some clones; where compared with another copy, unresolved V genes account for less than half of the shortfall, and the remainder is unexplained. This sample comprises 190,000 or so clones, almost 90% of them detected only once. About 0.58% of the sample is held by the ten biggest clonotypes. The sequenced sample consisted of peripheral blood. These receptors were collected from a man in his fifties with acute or convalescent COVID-19.

V and J are TRBV5-6 and TRBJ2-7; TRBD1 agrees at 8 bases. Looked up from germline, CDR1 is SGHDT and CDR2 is YYEEEE. The CDR3 totals 14 residues. Trimming at V came to 0 bases and at J to 7 bases, leaving 6 bases not matched to a gene. Here the CDR3 DNA reads TGTGCCAGCAGCTTGGGGACAGGGACTCGAGAGCAGTACTTC. It translates to CASSLGTGTREQYF.

V and J are TRBV18 and TRBJ2-3; D is possibly TRBD1 (5 bases). Deletions cut 2 bases from V and 1 base from J, with 7 bases between. The CDR3 has 14 residues. Germline V CDR1 and CDR2: KGHSH, LQKENI. The CDR3, as DNA: TGTGCCAGCTCACCAGGGGCGGGCACAGATACGCAGTATTTT. Translating it yields CASSPGAGTDTQYF.

The chain uses TRBV7-8 and TRBJ2-2; 8 bases are a match to TRBD2. Germline CDR1 reads SGHVS; CDR2 reads FQNEAQ. This CDR3 has 15 residues. The junction had 6 bases not matched to a gene; V was cut back by 5 bases and J by 4 bases. The CDR3 sequence is CASSAGTRGTGELFF. The CDR3 nucleotides are TGTGCCAGCAGCGCCGGGACTAGGGGCACCGGGGAGCTGTTTTTT.

This clone was recorded once. The genes are TRBV27 and TRBJ1-4, with a weak D call TRBD1 (5 bases). CDR3 length: 16 amino acids. Germline CDR1 MNHEY, CDR2 SMNVEV (reference sequence). Trimming removed 5 bases at V and 1 base at J, with 14 bases between. CDR3 in DNA: TGTGCCAGCAGTCCAGGGACTCTTCAAACTAATGAAAAACTGTTTTTT. Translated, it gives CASSPGTLQTNEKLFF.

This rearrangement joins TRBV9 to TRBJ2-7; 7 bases match TRBD1. Germline CDR1 and CDR2: SGDLS and YYNGEE. J gave up 0 bases and V 0 bases, and 6 bases lay outside the gene matches. CDR3 size: 16 residues. The CDR3 nucleotides read TGTGCCAGCAGCGTAGCTGGACAGGAAAGCTCCTACGAGCAGTACTTC. This translates into CASSVAGQESSYEQYF.

The chain carries TRBV5-1 and TRBJ1-2, with 9 nucleotides matching TRBD1. The length of the CDR3 is 16 residues. Unmatched junction bases numbered 11, after V lost 4 bases and J lost 4 bases. From germline, CDR1 is SGHRS and CDR2 YFSETQ. The chain's CDR3 is CASSAVQGALGYGYTF. Here the CDR3 DNA reads TGCGCCAGCAGCGCGGTACAGGGGGCGTTGGGCTATGGCTACACCTTC.

The chain recombines TRBV27 with TRBJ2-7; no definite D call. V shed 2 bases and J shed 0 bases, with 11 bases lying between them. Germline CDR1 MNHEY, CDR2 SMNVEV (reference sequence). The CDR3 extends over 15 amino acids. CDR3 residues: CASSLGSPFSYEQYF. The CDR3 coding sequence is TGTGCCAGCAGTTTAGGTAGCCCGTTCTCCTACGAGCAGTACTTC.

V and J are TRBV6-2 or TRBV6-3 and TRBJ1-4; TRBD1 matches 7 bases. The germline gives CDR1 MNHEY, CDR2 SVGEGT. This CDR3 has 15 amino acids. V lost 2 bases to trimming and J lost 8 bases; unmatched junction nucleotides: 8. The CDR3 protein is CASSYGGQRSEKLFF. The CDR3 DNA reads TGTGCCAGCAGTTACGGGGGACAGAGGAGCGAAAAACTGTTTTTT.

The chain employs TRBV7-9 and TRBJ2-3; 10 nucleotides line up with TRBD2. CDR3 size: 17 residues. Germline trimming cut 7 bases from V and 5 bases from J; bases unmatched to any gene: 15. CDR1 is SEHNR, CDR2 FQNEAQ, per germline (reference sequence). This CDR3 is CASTNRGASGGIDTQYF. In DNA, the CDR3 is TGTGCCAGCACCAACCGAGGGGCTAGCGGGGGTATAGATACGCAGTATTTT.

The chain is built from TRBV18 and TRBJ1-4; 7 bases are a match to TRBD1. Trimming cost V 3 bases and J 5 bases; bases outside gene matches: 12. Germline V lookup: CDR1 KGHSH, CDR2 LQKENI. The CDR3 has 17 amino acids. CDR3 DNA: TGTGCCAGCTCACCTACTTCGCCCCGGACAGGAAATGAAAAACTGTTTTTT. Its protein product is CASSPTSPRTGNEKLFF.

CDR3 DNA sequence: TGCGCCAGCAGCCTTAAAACAGGGGGGGAGACCCAGTACTTC. Its protein is CASSLKTGGETQYF. V gene TRBV5-1 combines with J gene TRBJ2-5; 8 nucleotides agree with TRBD1. J lost 5 bases, V lost 4 bases, and 7 bases had no gene match. In germline, CDR1 is SGHRS, CDR2 YFSETQ. The CDR3 consists of 14 residues. Looking up the rest from reference TRBV5-1 and TRBJ2-5 gives the full variable domain: KAGVTQTPRYLIKTRGQQVTLSCSPISGHRSVSWYQQTPGQGLQFLFEYFSETQRNKGNFPGRFSGRQFSNSRSEMNVSTLELGDSALYLCASSLKTGGETQYFGPGTRLLVL.

The genes are TRBV7-2 and TRBJ2-1; 12 positions agree with TRBD2. This CDR3 region has 18 residues. Per the germline V gene, CDR1 is SGHTA and CDR2 is FQGNSA. V was pared by 2 bases and J by 9 bases, with 14 bases of the junction left unmatched. CDR3 DNA sequence: TGTGCCAGCAGCTTATACCAAAGACTGACTAGCGGGAGTTCTGAGCAGTTCTTC. This codes for CASSLYQRLTSGSSEQFF.

The rearrangement uses TRBV11-2 and TRBJ2-5; D is possibly TRBD1 (6 bases). The V gene's germline CDR1 is SGHAT and CDR2 FQNNGV. The CDR3 totals 15 residues. The ends were cut back, 0 bases at V and 2 bases at J, with 10 bases in the middle. CDR3 region: CASSLDLRGQETQYF. Here the CDR3 DNA reads TGTGCCAGCAGCTTAGATTTGAGGGGGCAAGAGACCCAGTACTTC.

This clone was seen a few times. The chain is built from TRBV30 and TRBJ2-7, with TRBD2 matching 11 bases. V lost 0 bases, J lost 2 bases, and 0 bases stayed unmatched. The germline V gene encodes CDR1 GTSNPN and CDR2 SVGIG (reference sequence). The CDR3 loop spans 14 amino acids. CDR3 coding DNA: TGTGCCTGGAGTGTACTAGCGGGAGCCTACGAGCAGTACTTC. Protein sequence: CAWSVLAGAYEQYF.

As DNA, the CDR3 is TGTGCCAGCAGGAATGGGGGGAGCACAGATACGCAGTATTTT. Amino acid sequence: CASRNGGSTDTQYF. The chain couples TRBV7-2 to TRBJ2-3; possibly TRBD2 for D (6 bases). The CDR3 length is 14 residues. Looked up from germline, CDR1 is SGHTA and CDR2 is FQGNSA. Trimming cost V 6 bases and J 0 bases, with 10 bases left between them.

The table lists this clone with a count of one. CDR3 in amino acids: CASSRSGNPGEQFF. CDR3 coding DNA: TGTGCCAGCAGCCGTAGCGGGAATCCCGGTGAGCAGTTCTTC. The chain combines TRBV11-1 with TRBJ2-1; 8 nucleotides align to TRBD2. The CDR3 is 14 amino acids. The V segment lost 5 bases and the J segment 9 bases; nucleotides outside the gene matches: 9. In germline, CDR1 is SGHAT, CDR2 FQDESV (reference sequence). The complete variable domain, with remaining parts taken from reference TRBV11-1 and TRBJ2-1, reads EAEVAQSPRYKITEKSQAVAFWCDPISGHATLYWYRQILGQGPELLVQFQDESVVDDSQLPKDRFSAERLKGVDSTLKIQPAELGDSAMYLCASSRSGNPGEQFFGPGTRLTVL.

This chain uses TRBV3-1 (or the pseudogene TRBV3-2) with TRBJ2-5, with D perhaps matching TRBD2 (5 bases). V was shortened by 0 bases and J by 5 bases, with 13 bases between the two germline ends. The CDR3 sequence is 15 residues long. CDR1 is LGHDT and CDR2 is YNNKEL in the germline V gene (reference sequence). As DNA, the CDR3 is TGTGCCAGCAGCCAAGATCAAACTAGTGGGGAGACCCAGTACTTC. It codes for CASSQDQTSGETQYF.

The J gene is TRBJ2-7, the V gene TRBV24-1, with D hard to call. The V gene lost 9 bases and the J gene lost 7 bases, with 9 bases spanning the gap. Germline assignment: CDR1 KGHDR and CDR2 SFDVKD. The CDR3 is made up of 10 amino acids. The CDR3 is CATPRIEQYF. CDR3 in DNA: TGTGCCACCCCTCGTATAGAGCAGTACTTC.

DNA of the CDR3: TGTGCCAGCAGTTCCCCGACAGGAGTCTACGAGCAGTACGTC. Its translation: CASSSPTGVYEQYV. V is TRBV6-2 or TRBV6-3 and J is TRBJ2-7; a weak D match, TRBD1 (6 bases). This CDR3 has 14 residues. Germline V gene lookup returns CDR1 MNHEY and CDR2 SVGEGT. The V end was cut by 4 bases, the J end by 3 bases, with 13 bases between.

V gene TRBV6-6 combines with J gene TRBJ2-1; 8 bases are a match to TRBD2. The germline V gene encodes CDR1 MNHNY and CDR2 SVGAGI (reference sequence). CDR3 size: 12 residues. The V segment lost 11 bases and the J segment 3 bases; nucleotides outside the gene matches: 3. CDR3 residues: CAASGSYNEQFF. Written as DNA, the CDR3 is TGTGCCGCCAGCGGGAGCTACAATGAGCAGTTCTTC.

The V gene is TRBV11-3, the J gene TRBJ2-1; TRBD2 matches at 8 bases. The germline CDR1 and CDR2 sequences are SGHNT and YENEEA. J gave up 1 base and V 3 bases, and 2 bases lay outside the gene matches. The CDR3 is 15 amino acids. CDR3 sequence reads: CASSFGLASYNEQFF. The CDR3 nucleotides read TGTGCCAGCAGCTTTGGACTAGCTTCCTACAATGAGCAGTTCTTC.

CDR3 sequence: CASSLAGTPSSYEQYF. As DNA, the CDR3 is TGTGCCAGCAGCTTGGCCGGGACTCCCAGCTCCTACGAGCAGTACTTC. The J gene is TRBJ2-7, the V gene TRBV5-6; perhaps TRBD2 as D (6 bases). Per the germline V gene, CDR1 is SGHDT and CDR2 is YYEEEE. This CDR3 spans 16 amino acids. V was clipped by 0 bases and J by 0 bases, with 13 bases between them.

This clone was seen once. The J gene is TRBJ1-1, the V gene TRBV24-1; 7 bases fit TRBD1. The CDR3 is 15 amino acids. V was clipped by 4 bases and J by 5 bases; unmatched bases: 9. The germline CDR1 and CDR2 sequences are KGHDR and SFDVKD. The chain's CDR3 is CATSDSGTDGTEAFF. CDR3 sequence (DNA): TGTGCCACCAGTGACTCCGGGACAGATGGGACTGAAGCTTTCTTT.

The chain recombines TRBV11-1 with TRBJ2-3; possibly TRBD2 for D (7 bases). CDR1 SGHAT and CDR2 FQDESV come from the germline V gene (reference sequence). V gave up 5 bases and J gave up 2 bases, with 11 bases separating them. The CDR3 spans 14 residues. The CDR3 is CASSQGGVTDTQYF. For the CDR3, the DNA is TGTGCCAGCAGCCAAGGGGGGGTCACAGATACGCAGTATTTT.

The chain carries TRBV27 and TRBJ2-7; the D gene is possibly TRBD2 (5 bases). The CDR3 length is 16 residues. Between the trimmed V and J ends, which lost 5 bases and 3 bases, there was a span of 20 bases. Germline CDR1 and CDR2: MNHEY and SMNVEV (reference sequence). This CDR3 is CASSPGMGRLDYEQYF. CDR3 nucleotide sequence: TGTGCCAGCAGTCCGGGAATGGGCAGACTGGACTACGAGCAGTACTTC.

This clone was observed a handful of times. Other DNA sequences from this sample encode an identical CDR3 as well. The chain couples TRBV30 to TRBJ1-4, with D unresolved. The CDR3 runs 13 residues. V gave up 0 bases and J gave up 6 bases, with 8 bases separating them. CDR1 and CDR2 from the germline V gene are GTSNPN and SVGIG (reference sequence). CDR3 DNA: TGTGCCTGGAGTGTGAGTCTTTATGAAAAACTGTTTTTT. Translating it yields CAWSVSLYEKLFF.

This clone was observed a few times. The genes are TRBV7-9 and TRBJ2-1, with 14 bases identical to TRBD2. CDR1 is SEHNR and CDR2 is FQNEAQ in the germline V gene (reference sequence). The V segment lost 5 bases and the J segment 8 bases; nucleotides outside the gene matches: 8. The CDR3 totals 16 residues. CDR3 loop: CASSPVGLAGVHEQFF. CDR3 DNA: TGTGCCAGCAGCCCCGTGGGACTAGCGGGAGTTCATGAGCAGTTCTTC.

In its sample, this clone was seen once. The chain combines TRBV27 with TRBJ2-1, with 8 positions matching TRBD1. Germline V gene lookup returns CDR1 MNHEY and CDR2 SMNVEV (reference sequence). This CDR3 is 18 amino acids long. The ends lost 4 bases at V and 12 bases at J; junction bases unmatched: 23. The CDR3 here is CASSSQGAKRVVSMRQFF. The CDR3 DNA reads TGTGCCAGCAGTTCCCAGGGGGCTAAGCGGGTCGTATCAATGAGGCAGTTCTTC.

The chain joins TRBV15 to TRBJ2-7; 7 bases map to TRBD2. The CDR3 consists of 20 residues. The J segment lost 0 bases and the V segment lost 0 bases, leaving 17 bases of the junction unmatched. Germline V gene lookup returns CDR1 LNHNV and CDR2 YYDKDF (reference sequence). The CDR3 coding sequence is TGTGCCACCAGCAGAGATAGGTGGGCTAGCGGAACCCCAAGCTCCTACGAGCAGTACTTC. Amino acid sequence: CATSRDRWASGTPSSYEQYF.